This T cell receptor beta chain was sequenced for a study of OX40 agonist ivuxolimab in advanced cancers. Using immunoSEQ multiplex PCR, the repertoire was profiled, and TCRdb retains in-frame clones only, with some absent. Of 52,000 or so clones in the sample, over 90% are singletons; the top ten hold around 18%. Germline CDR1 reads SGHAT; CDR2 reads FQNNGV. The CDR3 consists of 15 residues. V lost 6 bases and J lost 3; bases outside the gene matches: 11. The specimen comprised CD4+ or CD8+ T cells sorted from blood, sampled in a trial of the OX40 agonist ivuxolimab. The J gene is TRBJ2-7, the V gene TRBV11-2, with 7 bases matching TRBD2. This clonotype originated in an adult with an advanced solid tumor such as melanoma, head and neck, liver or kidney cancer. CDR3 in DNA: TGTGCCAGCAGGGGAGGAGGGAGGGCCATCTACGAGCAGTACTTC. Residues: CASRGGGRAIYEQYF.